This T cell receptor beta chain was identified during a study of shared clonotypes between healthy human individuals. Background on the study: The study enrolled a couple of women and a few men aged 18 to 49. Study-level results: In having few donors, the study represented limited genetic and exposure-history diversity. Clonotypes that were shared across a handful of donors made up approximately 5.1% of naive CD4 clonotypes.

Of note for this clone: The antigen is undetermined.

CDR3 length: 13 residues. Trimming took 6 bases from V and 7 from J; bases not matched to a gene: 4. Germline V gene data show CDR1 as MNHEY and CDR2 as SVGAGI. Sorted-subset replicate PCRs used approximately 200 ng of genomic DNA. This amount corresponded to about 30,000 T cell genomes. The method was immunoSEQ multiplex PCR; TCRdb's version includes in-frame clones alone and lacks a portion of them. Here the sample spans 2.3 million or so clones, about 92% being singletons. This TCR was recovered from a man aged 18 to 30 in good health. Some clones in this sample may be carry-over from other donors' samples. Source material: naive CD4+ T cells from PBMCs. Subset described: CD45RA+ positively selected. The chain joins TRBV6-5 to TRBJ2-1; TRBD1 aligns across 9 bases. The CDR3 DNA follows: TGTGCCAGCAGACAGGGGGCGCGAAATGAGCAGTTCTTC. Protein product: CASRQGARNEQFF.